Below, 9 T cell receptor beta chains from the same sample are listed, as sequenced in a study of blood T cell repertoires in COVID-19. Assay used: immunoSEQ multiplex PCR; TCRdb lists only in-frame clones, some missing. The sample gives fewer than 500,000 clones, 87% of which show up once; just under 2% is in the top ten. Material for sequencing was PBMCs or T cells enriched from blood (not recorded which). These receptors were obtained from a young woman with acute COVID-19.

The J gene is TRBJ2-7, the V gene TRBV7-9; perhaps TRBD1 as D (6 bases). Per the germline V gene, CDR1 is SEHNR and CDR2 is FQNEAQ (reference sequence). The CDR3 runs 15 residues. Trimming removed 4 bases from V and 5 bases from J, with 18 bases in between. The CDR3 region is CASSSTLGGQNEQYF. CDR3 sequence (DNA): TGTGCCAGCAGCTCGACCCTTGGTGGACAGAACGAGCAGTACTTC. Using reference TRBV7-9 and TRBJ2-7 for the parts outside the CDR3, the full variable domain is DTGVSQNPRHKITKRGQNVTFRCDPISEHNRLYWYRQTLGQGPEFLTYFQNEAQLEKSRLLSDRFSAERPKGSFSTLEIQRTEQGDSAMYLCASSSTLGGQNEQYFGPGTRLTVT.

J is TRBJ2-7 and V is TRBV6-5, with D tentatively TRBD1 (6 bases). Germline CDR1 and CDR2: MNHEY and SVGAGI. V lost 4 bases and J lost 1, with 17 bases in between. This CDR3 has 16 amino acids. CDR3 sequence (DNA): TGTGCCAGCAGTTTTCACCGGGACACGGTATCCTACGAGCAGTACTTC. Protein sequence: CASSFHRDTVSYEQYF.

The chain uses TRBV30 and TRBJ1-5; 8 bases are shared with TRBD1. J lost 4 bases, V lost 1 base, and 0 bases had no gene match. The CDR3 has 13 amino acids. CDR1 is GTSNPN and CDR2 is SVGIG in the germline V gene (reference sequence). CDR3 sequence reads: CAWSGTGNQPQHF. CDR3 DNA: TGTGCCTGGAGTGGGACAGGGAATCAGCCCCAGCATTTT. Full variable domain (rest looked up from reference TRBV30 and TRBJ1-5): SQTIHQWPATLVQPVGSPLSLECTVEGTSNPNLYWYRQAAGRGLQLLFYSVGIGQISSEVPQNLSASRPQDRQFILSSKKLLLSDSGFYLCAWSGTGNQPQHFGDGTRLSIL.

This chain uses TRBV5-6 with TRBJ1-6; D ambiguous. The CDR3 is 15 amino acids. Germline V CDR1 and CDR2: SGHDT, YYEEEE. V was shortened by 1 base and J by 6 bases, with 11 bases between the two germline ends. CDR3 DNA: TGTGCCAGCAGCTTGCCGCGAACGGGTAATTCACCCCTCCACTTT. It specifies CASSLPRTGNSPLHF.

This clone showed up just a few times. This chain joins TRBV6-5 and TRBJ2-7; 10 nucleotides line up with TRBD1. This CDR3 has 14 residues. From germline, CDR1 is MNHEY and CDR2 SVGAGI. Unmatched junction bases numbered 6, after V lost 5 bases and J lost 5 bases. In DNA, the CDR3 is TGTGCCAGCAGTCCCGGGACAGGGGTTCACGAGCAGTACTTC. Its protein product is CASSPGTGVHEQYF.

V usage is TRBV7-8 and J usage is TRBJ1-6, with D unresolved. Trimming removed 5 bases from V and 5 bases from J, with 10 bases in between. The CDR3 spans 14 residues. Germline V gives CDR1 SGHVS, CDR2 FQNEAQ. The CDR3 nucleotides are TGTGCCAGCAGCCCGTGGAGTAATAATTCACCCCTCCACTTT. This sequence encodes CASSPWSNNSPLHF.

This chain connects TRBV25-1 to TRBJ1-2; D is undetermined. Trimming took off 4 bases at V and 0 bases at J, with 6 bases between the two ends. This CDR3 is built from 13 residues. Per the germline V gene, CDR1 is MGHDK and CDR2 is SYGVNS. The CDR3 bases are TGTGCCAGCAGTGTTCAGGCTAACTATGGCTACACCTTC. Translating it yields CASSVQANYGYTF.

CDR3 protein: CASSPLENYQPQHF. In nucleotides, the CDR3 is TGTGCCAGCAGTCCCCTAGAAAACTATCAGCCCCAGCATTTT. J is TRBJ1-5 and V is TRBV27, with D unclear. V was pared by 5 bases and J by 5 bases, with 13 bases between. CDR3 length: 14 amino acids. The germline V gene has CDR1 MNHEY and CDR2 SMNVEV (reference sequence).

The gene calls are TRBV30 and TRBJ2-1; the match to TRBD2 covers 7 bases. Germline V gene lookup returns CDR1 GTSNPN and CDR2 SVGIG (reference sequence). V was pared by 8 bases and J by 0 bases, with 4 bases of the junction left unmatched. The CDR3 has 13 residues. The DNA of the CDR3 is TGTGCCCTAGCGGTGAGCTCCTACAATGAGCAGTTCTTC. Residues: CALAVSSYNEQFF.